Presented here are 9 T cell receptor beta chains from one specimen sequenced in a study of T cell responses to AZD1222 COVID-19 vaccine. Produced via immunoSEQ multiplex PCR; TCRdb's table is partial and in-frame only. The data show 150,000 or so clones, about nine tenths seen once. The sequencing used peripheral blood, collected on day 0 of AZD1222 vaccination. All receptors derive from an adult in good health.

The rearrangement joins TRBV28 to TRBJ1-1; TRBD1 matches 7 bases. V was pared by 2 bases and J by 1 base, with 4 bases of the junction left unmatched. The CDR3 totals 15 residues. Germline V CDR1 and CDR2: MDHEN, SYDVKM. The CDR3 nucleotides are TGTGCCAGCAGTTTACGGGGGACAGCGAACACTGAAGCTTTCTTT. Its translation is CASSLRGTANTEAFF.

V and J are TRBV3-1 (or the pseudogene TRBV3-2) and TRBJ1-1; the D gene is possibly TRBD1 (5 bases). V lost 1 base to trimming and J lost 6 bases, with 12 bases between them. The CDR3 contains 14 residues. Germline V gene lookup returns CDR1 LGHDT and CDR2 YNNKEL (reference sequence). CDR3 DNA sequence: TGTGCCAGCAGCCAAGGGTGGGGGAGGGCTGAAGCTTTCTTT. Amino acids: CASSQGWGRAEAFF.

This clone has just one count. The genes are TRBV9 and TRBJ2-1, with TRBD2 matching 15 bases. There are 15 residues in the CDR3. V dropped 4 bases and J dropped 16; count of bases not matched to a gene: 12. Germline assignment: CDR1 SGDLS and CDR2 YYNGEE. CDR3 nucleotides: TGTGCCAGCAGCCCCCGGACTAGCGGGGGGGCTACTGCTTTCTTC. Its translation: CASSPRTSGGATAFF.

This clone was found once. The chain joins TRBV5-1 to TRBJ2-1; 7 positions agree with TRBD1. This CDR3 contains 17 residues. The V segment lost 2 bases and the J segment 6 bases; nucleotides outside the gene matches: 14. Germline CDR1 is SGHRS and CDR2 is YFSETQ. The chain's CDR3 is CASSLFPRDSPGNEQFF. The CDR3 nucleotides are TGCGCCAGCAGCTTATTTCCCCGGGACAGCCCCGGCAATGAGCAGTTCTTC.

V usage is TRBV19 and J usage is TRBJ1-4; 7 bases match TRBD1. Germline loops: CDR1 LNHDA, CDR2 SQIVND (reference sequence). V gave up 7 bases and J gave up 1 base; unmatched junction bases: 3. The CDR3 is 14 residues long. The DNA for the CDR3 is TGTGCCAGTAAGTGGACAGGAACTAATGAAAAACTGTTTTTT. Translating gives CASKWTGTNEKLFF.

The chain links TRBV3-1 (or the pseudogene TRBV3-2) to TRBJ1-3; 9 positions match TRBD1. Germline V gene data show CDR1 as LGHDT and CDR2 as YNNKEL (reference sequence). J was trimmed by 2 bases and V by 1 base; bases with no gene match: 0. The CDR3 runs 15 residues. The CDR3 sequence is CASSQGQGAGNTIYF. CDR3 sequence (DNA): TGTGCCAGCAGCCAAGGACAGGGGGCTGGAAACACCATATATTTT.

The CDR3 bases are TGTGCCAGCAGCTTATCCCCGACAGGGGTTAACACTGAAGCTTTCTTT. The encoded protein is CASSLSPTGVNTEAFF. The rearrangement joins TRBV13 to TRBJ1-1, with TRBD1 identical over 8 bases. J was trimmed by 2 bases and V by 2 bases; bases with no gene match: 7. Germline V gene sequence: CDR1 PRHDT, CDR2 FYEKMQ (reference sequence). The CDR3 spans 16 residues.

The V call is TRBV19, the J call TRBJ1-2, with D perhaps matching TRBD1 (5 bases). The CDR3 runs 13 residues. Germline V gives CDR1 LNHDA, CDR2 SQIVND (reference sequence). Trimming pared 4 bases from V and 8 bases from J, leaving 14 bases between. The CDR3 sequence: CASSKDTRRGYTF. CDR3 nucleotides: TGTGCCAGTAGTAAGGACACCCGGAGGGGCTACACCTTC.

This chain joins TRBV28 and TRBJ2-3; D might be TRBD2 (7 bases). Trimming took off 5 bases at V and 1 base at J, with 13 bases between the two ends. The germline V gene encodes CDR1 MDHEN and CDR2 SYDVKM. The CDR3 is 15 residues long. This chain's CDR3 is CASSTQGGGTDTQYF. In DNA form, the CDR3 reads TGTGCCAGCAGTACCCAAGGGGGGGGCACAGATACGCAGTATTTT.